These 31 T cell receptor beta chains were all obtained from the same sample, sequenced in a study of blood T cells in healthy people across ages. Next came a second PCR, run for about 7 to 12 cycles, which used a sample-barcoded 5' primer along with a J-beta primer mix. MiXCR was run by TCRdb on the 5' RACE reads, yielding one entry per CDR3 protein. Of about 720,000 distinct CDR3 sequences listed, 22% were seen once; the top ten hold under 25%. The material sequenced was blood. The source is a man aged 70-80 years in good health.

The sample holds one count of this clonotype. This chain joins TRBV12-3 or TRBV12-4 and TRBJ2-3; D tentatively fits TRBD1 or TRBD2 (5 bases each). Deletions cut 5 bases from V and 4 bases from J, with 13 bases between. CDR3 length: 14 residues. The CDR3 is CASSTGWGSDTQYF. The CDR3 DNA reads TGTGCCAGCAGTACCGGATGGGGGTCAGATACGCAGTATTTT.

This clonotype showed up just a few times. The rearrangement joins TRBV11-3 to TRBJ2-3; 7 bases are a match to TRBD2. The CDR3 consists of 15 residues. V shed 5 bases, J shed 2 bases, and the junction held 7 bases outside the gene matches. Germline V gene data show CDR1 as SGHNT and CDR2 as YENEEA. CDR3 protein: CASSPPGTITDTQYF. DNA for the CDR3: TGTGCCAGCAGCCCTCCCGGGACTATCACAGATACGCAGTATTTT.

This clonotype was seen more than once but under ten times. V usage is TRBV7-9 and J usage is TRBJ2-7, with 7 positions matching TRBD2. Germline loops: CDR1 SEHNR, CDR2 FQNEAQ (reference sequence). The CDR3 contains 14 residues. Losses at the gene ends were 4 bases for V and 1 base for J; bases not matched to a gene: 4. The CDR3 reads CASSSRAGSYEQYF. Here the CDR3 DNA reads TGTGCCAGCAGCTCCAGAGCGGGGTCCTACGAGCAGTACTTC.

This clonotype was observed a few times. The CDR3 protein is CASSQDRGLGAYNEQFF. The DNA for the CDR3 is TGCGCCAGCAGCCAAGATCGGGGGTTAGGAGCCTACAATGAGCAGTTCTTC. The chain combines TRBV4-3 with TRBJ2-1; maybe TRBD2 (6 bases). V was pared by 0 bases and J by 2 bases, with 14 bases between. The CDR3 runs 17 residues. Germline V gene lookup returns CDR1 LGHNA and CDR2 YSLEER.

The chain has TRBV7-9 and TRBJ1-4; D not resolved. CDR3 length: 13 residues. Germline CDR1 and CDR2: SEHNR and FQNEAQ (reference sequence). V dropped 3 bases and J dropped 5 bases, with 7 bases sitting between them. CDR3 loop: CASSFTVNEKLFF. CDR3 coding DNA: TGTGCCAGCAGCTTCACAGTCAATGAAAAACTGTTTTTT. Combining the CDR3 with reference TRBV7-9 and TRBJ1-4 gives the whole variable domain DTGVSQNPRHKITKRGQNVTFRCDPISEHNRLYWYRQTLGQGPEFLTYFQNEAQLEKSRLLSDRFSAERPKGSFSTLEIQRTEQGDSAMYLCASSFTVNEKLFFGSGTQLSVL.

The rearrangement links TRBV29-1 to TRBJ2-1; a possible D gene is TRBD2 (7 bases). Trimming cost V 8 bases and J 6 bases, with 20 bases left between them. Germline CDR1 reads SQVTM; CDR2 reads ANQGSEA. The CDR3 sequence is 14 residues long. CDR3: CSSGRGGLGNEQFF. In nucleotides, the CDR3 is TGCAGCTCCGGAAGGGGGGGGCTTGGCAATGAGCAGTTCTTC.

This chain joins TRBV12-3 or TRBV12-4 and TRBJ1-2, with D tentatively TRBD1 (5 bases). This CDR3 contains 14 residues. V was cut by 8 bases and J by 4 bases, with 17 bases left in between. The CDR3 reads CASARRQLRYGYTF. Written as DNA, the CDR3 is TGTGCCAGCGCCCGCAGACAGCTTCGCTATGGCTACACCTTC.

This chain joins TRBV7-2 and TRBJ2-3, with D perhaps being TRBD1 or TRBD2 (5 bases each). The length of the CDR3 is 16 residues. CDR1 and CDR2 from the germline V gene are SGHTA and FQGNSA. The ends were cut back, 7 bases at V and 2 bases at J, with 19 bases in the middle. This CDR3 reads CASTPRTGTITDTQYF. The CDR3 DNA sequence: TGTGCCAGCACCCCTCGAACCGGGACGATCACAGATACGCAGTATTTT.

The V call is TRBV6-6, the J call TRBJ2-3, with TRBD1 matching 11 bases. Germline V gene sequence: CDR1 MNHNY, CDR2 SVGAGI (reference sequence). There are 16 residues in the CDR3. The ends lost 5 bases at V and 2 bases at J; junction bases unmatched: 6. This CDR3 is CASSPGQGAFTDTQYF. The CDR3 nucleotides read TGTGCCAGCAGTCCCGGACAGGGGGCATTCACAGATACGCAGTATTTT.

On this clonotype: The CDR3 end shows no conserved phenylalanine or tryptophan, and so a read error is likely. This sequence joins TRBV20-1 and TRBJ2-7; D assignment may be TRBD1 or TRBD2 (5 bases each). Germline V gene sequence: CDR1 DFQATT, CDR2 SNEGSKA (reference sequence). V lost 3 bases to trimming and J lost 2 bases, with 14 bases between them. This CDR3 contains 14 residues. Written as DNA, the CDR3 is TGCAGTGCTAGCCCCCGGGACGGGGCCTACGAGCAGTACTCC. Translation gives CSASPRDGAYEQYS.

The sample holds a few counts of this clonotype. At one end, the junction sequence differs from germline, possibly due to a read error. The chain employs TRBV20-1 and TRBJ1-2, with a possible D match to TRBD1 (5 bases). The CDR3 is 14 amino acids. Germline CDR1 reads DFQATT; CDR2 reads SNEGSKA (reference sequence). CDR3 residues: CSARAQLSGDGYTF. Written as DNA, the CDR3 is TGCAGTGCCAGAGCCCAGCTTTCGGGGGATGGCTACACCTTC.

V and J are TRBV3-1 and TRBJ2-3, with TRBD2 matching over 7 bases. From germline, CDR1 is LGHDT and CDR2 YNNKEL (reference sequence). With 4 bases clipped from V and 0 bases from J, the junction kept 16 bases outside the gene matches. The length of the CDR3 is 19 residues. The DNA of the CDR3 is TGTGCCAGCAGCCTCCAGGTCCTTTGGGCGGGAGCTAGCACAGATACGCAGTATTTT. It codes for CASSLQVLWAGASTDTQYF.

This chain joins TRBV2 and TRBJ2-5; no definite D call. Per germline, CDR1 SNHLY and CDR2 FYNNEI. With 7 bases removed from V and 3 bases from J, the gap between germline ends came to 15 bases. The CDR3 length is 14 residues. As DNA, the CDR3 is TGTGCCAGCAAGGAAGCTTCTAACAAAGAGACCCAGTACTTC. It codes for CASKEASNKETQYF.

This clonotype showed up just a few times. The rearrangement uses TRBV2 and TRBJ2-5, with D hard to call. The CDR3 spans 15 residues. Germline V gives CDR1 SNHLY, CDR2 FYNNEI. V was shortened by 0 bases and J by 0 bases, with 8 bases between the two germline ends. The DNA of the CDR3 is TGTGCCAGCAGTGAAGCGCTTGGCAACCAAGAGACCCAGTACTTC. This translates into CASSEALGNQETQYF.

This clonotype has just a few counts. The chain is built from TRBV12-3 or TRBV12-4 and TRBJ2-2; the D call may be TRBD1 or TRBD2 (5 bases each). V lost 5 bases, J lost 5 bases, and 24 bases lay in between. This CDR3 region has 18 residues. The CDR3 DNA is TGTGCCAGCAGTCGCAGACCCGCCGGGGCCCTCTTGACCGGGGAGCTGTTTTTT. Its translation is CASSRRPAGALLTGELFF.

The rearrangement joins TRBV7-2 to TRBJ1-2, with D possibly matching TRBD1 (5 bases). This CDR3 is built from 13 residues. The V end lost 6 bases, the J end lost 5 bases, and 13 bases lay between the germline ends. The germline CDR1 and CDR2 sequences are SGHTA and FQGNSA. DNA for the CDR3: TGTGCCAGCAGGCCCGGGACCGAGTATGGCTACACCTTC. Its translation is CASRPGTEYGYTF.

The V gene is TRBV5-1, the J gene TRBJ2-5, with D possibly matching TRBD2 (6 bases). The J call may be in error: the DNA end matches TRBJ2-7 better. This CDR3 spans 14 amino acids. In germline, CDR1 is SGHRS, CDR2 YFSETQ. In DNA, the CDR3 is TGCGCCAGCAGCTTGCCCGGGAGCTCCTACGAGCAGTACTTC. It translates to CASSLPGSSYEQYF.

This sequence joins TRBV28 and TRBJ1-2; tentatively, D is TRBD1 (5 bases). The CDR3 covers 13 residues. Trimming stripped 7 bases from V and 7 bases from J, with 16 bases between. Germline V gene sequence: CDR1 MDHEN, CDR2 SYDVKM. The DNA of the CDR3 is TGTGCCAGCACCCTCCCCCCGGGGGGTGGCTACACCTTC. Protein: CASTLPPGGGYTF.

This clonotype has just a few counts. The chain links TRBV10-3 to TRBJ1-1; D not resolved. CDR3 length equals 12 residues. Deletions cut 6 bases from V and 5 bases from J, with 10 bases between. The V gene's germline CDR1 is ENHRY and CDR2 SYGVKD. CDR3 bases: TGTGCCATCAGCATTGATGGGACTGAAGCTTTCTTT. It is translated as CAISIDGTEAFF.

This clonotype has just a few counts. This chain links TRBV28 with TRBJ1-2; 8 bases fit TRBD1. This CDR3 comprises 17 residues. The V gene's germline CDR1 is MDHEN and CDR2 SYDVKM. The trim removed 3 bases at V and 3 bases at J, leaving 12 bases unmatched. The CDR3 is CASSLGSGGFKDYGYTF. DNA for the CDR3: TGTGCCAGCAGTTTGGGGTCAGGGGGCTTCAAGGACTATGGCTACACCTTC.

This clonotype has a count of ten or more. This rearrangement joins TRBV30 to TRBJ2-5; 10 bases align to TRBD2. This CDR3 spans 15 amino acids. The germline V gene has CDR1 GTSNPN and CDR2 SVGIG (reference sequence). With V trimmed by 1 base and J by 5 bases, 7 bases remained unmatched. The CDR3 protein is CAWSATGTSDETQYF. In DNA form, the CDR3 reads TGTGCCTGGAGTGCAACCGGGACTAGCGATGAGACCCAGTACTTC.

The chain uses TRBV12-3 or TRBV12-4 and TRBJ2-5; the D gene is possibly TRBD2 (6 bases). Trimming pared 5 bases from V and 5 bases from J, leaving 15 bases between. This CDR3 is built from 14 residues. CDR3 sequence: CASSRTGGKETQYF. CDR3 DNA sequence: TGTGCCAGCAGTCGGACTGGCGGGAAGGAGACCCAGTACTTC.

The chain is built from TRBV20-1 and TRBJ2-1; D possibly matches TRBD1 or TRBD2 (5 bases each). Germline CDR1 DFQATT, CDR2 SNEGSKA (reference sequence). CDR3 size: 12 residues. V dropped 3 bases and J dropped 8 bases, with 11 bases sitting between them. The DNA of the CDR3 is TGCAGTGCTAGGGGGGTACCCCATGAGCAGTTCTTC. Translation: CSARGVPHEQFF.

The chain recombines TRBV3-1 with TRBJ2-3; tentative D call: TRBD2 (5 bases). This CDR3 has 14 residues. With 4 bases removed from V and 2 bases from J, the gap between germline ends came to 10 bases. The germline gives CDR1 LGHDT, CDR2 YNNKEL (reference sequence). DNA for the CDR3: TGTGCCAGCAGCCCACTAGGATACACAGATACGCAGTATTTT. This codes for CASSPLGYTDTQYF.

This clonotype turned up a few times. The V call is TRBV6-2 or TRBV6-3, the J call TRBJ2-1; no definite D call. The CDR3 loop spans 14 amino acids. Trimming stripped 7 bases from V and 2 bases from J, with 12 bases between. The germline CDR1 and CDR2 sequences are MNHEY and SVGEGT. CDR3 in DNA: TGTGCCAGCAACCGCCTGGTGGCCTACAATGAGCAGTTCTTC. Its protein is CASNRLVAYNEQFF.

The chain uses TRBV5-1 and TRBJ2-1; no firm D call. This CDR3 contains 15 residues. Per the germline V gene, CDR1 is SGHRS and CDR2 is YFSETQ. Trimming stripped 0 bases from V and 0 bases from J, with 7 bases between. The DNA of the CDR3 is TGCGCCAGCAGCTTGGAGTCGGCCTCCTACAATGAGCAGTTCTTC. Its translation is CASSLESASYNEQFF.

The sample holds a few counts of this clonotype. V usage is TRBV28 and J usage is TRBJ1-5; D not certain. CDR1 is MDHEN, CDR2 SYDVKM, per germline. The CDR3 loop spans 15 amino acids. Trimming removed 4 bases at V and 0 bases at J, with 10 bases between. The CDR3 reads CASSSSQTSNQPQHF. Written as DNA, the CDR3 is TGTGCCAGCAGTTCTAGTCAGACTAGCAATCAGCCCCAGCATTTT.

This clonotype was seen a handful of times. This chain joins TRBV27 and TRBJ1-1; D uncertain. Germline lookup yields CDR1 MNHEY and CDR2 SMNVEV (reference sequence). V dropped 5 bases and J dropped 7 bases, with 8 bases sitting between them. This CDR3 is built from 11 residues. The CDR3 reads CASSAGFEAFF. The DNA of the CDR3 is TGTGCCAGCAGTGCGGGGTTTGAAGCTTTCTTT.

The chain carries TRBV18 and TRBJ2-7; no clear D gene. Trimming took off 3 bases at V and 0 bases at J, with 12 bases between the two ends. CDR1 KGHSH and CDR2 LQKENI come from the germline V gene. The CDR3 is 15 residues long. The CDR3 sequence: CASSPSGPSSYEQYF. The CDR3 DNA sequence: TGTGCCAGCTCACCGTCAGGCCCGAGCTCCTACGAGCAGTACTTC.

This clonotype was counted a few times. This sequence joins TRBV12-3 or TRBV12-4 and TRBJ2-1; 7 nucleotides align to TRBD2. The DNA end is more similar to TRBJ2-7, so the J call may be wrong. The CDR3 has 15 residues. The CDR3 sequence is CASSLRRDYGYEQYF. In nucleotides, the CDR3 is TGTGCCAGCAGTTTACGCAGGGACTATGGCTACGAGCAGTACTTC.

This clonotype was detected many times. The rearrangement joins TRBV20-1 to TRBJ2-3, with 7 bases that match TRBD2. The V segment lost 7 bases and the J segment 0 bases; nucleotides outside the gene matches: 7. The CDR3 runs 14 residues. From germline, CDR1 is DFQATT and CDR2 SNEGSKA (reference sequence). The DNA for the CDR3 is TGCAGTGGGGGAGGGCGGGGGAGCACAGATACGCAGTATTTT. As protein: CSGGGRGSTDTQYF.